The 16 T cell receptor beta chains below all came from one sample that was sequenced in a study of T cells in Graves' hyperthyroidism and ophthalmopathy (dated by TCRdb to about 2019). The receptor library was made with multiplex PCR. This sample was sequenced with an Illumina HiSeq 2000. The TCR beta CDR3 regions were amplified from RNA transcripts. The first round of RT-PCR for the TCR CDR3 was performed with the HTBI primer set and the Qiagen OneStep RT-PCR kit. TCRdb itself trimmed the public reads at Q25 with fastp, ran MiXCR and retained productive beta chains. Entries are consolidated by CDR3 protein sequence, retaining the most common genes and DNA. This sample comprises 500,000 to 800,000 distinct CDR3 sequences, 45% of them detected only once. The leading ten clones occupy roughly 6.5% of the sample. Sequencing was done on a sample of peripheral blood or thyroid tissue (not recorded which). The receptors come from an adult man with Graves' disease, either hyperthyroidism or ophthalmopathy (not recorded which).

V usage is TRBV7-8 and J usage is TRBJ1-4; D call uncertain. Per germline, CDR1 SGHVS and CDR2 FQNEAQ. CDR3 length equals 17 residues. V was clipped by 0 bases and J by 5 bases, with 16 bases between them. The CDR3 bases are TGTGCCAGCAGCTTAGCTAGAAACAGCGGAGAGAATGAAAAACTGTTTTTT. Its protein is CASSLARNSGENEKLFF.

This clonotype was detected many times. V and J are TRBV9 and TRBJ2-5, with TRBD1 identical over 11 bases. Trimming cost V 3 bases and J 6 bases; bases outside gene matches: 4. Germline CDR1 reads SGDLS; CDR2 reads YYNGEE. The CDR3 contains 14 residues. CDR3 bases: TGTGCCAGCAGCGCGGGACAGGGGGGACAGACCCAGTACTTC. Its translation: CASSAGQGGQTQYF.

This clonotype turned up a few times. A much larger clone differs from this one at a single base, so this may be a read error. The CDR3 is CASSRGDSNQPQHF. CDR3 nucleotides: TGTGCCAGCAGCCGGGGTGATAGCAATCAGCCCCAGCATTTT. This chain links TRBV11-2 with TRBJ1-5; D ambiguous. Trimming left V 5 bases short and J 0 bases short, with 8 bases between. Looked up from germline, CDR1 is SGHAT and CDR2 is FQNNGV. This CDR3 has 14 amino acids.

This clonotype came up once. The CDR3 region is CAGSQGPSGYGYTF. CDR3 nucleotides: TGTGCCGGCAGCCAAGGACCGTCAGGCTATGGCTACACCTTC. The V gene is TRBV19, the J gene TRBJ1-2; D remains ambiguous. V was shortened by 11 bases and J by 4 bases, with 20 bases between the two germline ends. There are 14 residues in the CDR3. Germline V gives CDR1 LNHDA, CDR2 SQIVND (reference sequence).

The gene calls are TRBV11-2 and TRBJ1-5, with 9 positions matching TRBD1. CDR1 is SGHAT and CDR2 is FQNNGV in the germline V gene. The CDR3 extends over 15 amino acids. With V trimmed by 1 base and J by 10 bases, 8 bases remained unmatched. This CDR3 reads CASSLGLRQGEPQHF. CDR3 in DNA: TGTGCCAGCAGCTTAGGCCTGAGACAGGGGGAACCCCAGCATTTT.

This clonotype came up many times. The chain is built from TRBV29-1 and TRBJ1-1, with TRBD1 matching over 8 bases. Unmatched junction bases numbered 8, after V lost 3 bases and J lost 11 bases. The CDR3 is made up of 12 amino acids. Germline V CDR1 and CDR2: SQVTM, ANQGSEA. CDR3 protein: CSVEPDRGAAFF. The CDR3 region has the DNA TGCAGCGTTGAGCCCGACAGGGGTGCTGCTTTCTTT.

This chain joins TRBV10-3 and TRBJ2-5, with no clear D. The CDR3 covers 13 residues. Per germline, CDR1 ENHRY and CDR2 SYGVKD. Trimming left V 3 bases short and J 0 bases short, with 5 bases between. As DNA, the CDR3 is TGTGCCATCAGTGAAGACAACCAAGAGACCCAGTACTTC. Residues: CAISEDNQETQYF.

The CDR3: CASKTGGGHEQYF. The CDR3, as DNA: TGTGCCAGCAAGACAGGGGGCGGCCACGAGCAGTACTTC. This chain connects TRBV2 to TRBJ2-7, with 10 bases fitting TRBD1. The length of the CDR3 is 13 residues. J gave up 5 bases and V 7 bases, and 5 bases lay outside the gene matches. Germline values: CDR1 SNHLY, CDR2 FYNNEI.

This clonotype was counted between two and nine times. V gene TRBV6-5 combines with J gene TRBJ2-7; 14 bases match TRBD2. Per germline, CDR1 MNHEY and CDR2 SVGAGI. The CDR3 spans 19 residues. The V gene end was trimmed by 7 bases and the J gene end by 0 bases; junction bases not matched to a gene: 14. CDR3 in amino acids: CASKPIGTSGSPFSYEQYF. The CDR3 nucleotides are TGTGCCAGCAAACCGATAGGGACTAGCGGGAGTCCCTTCTCCTACGAGCAGTACTTC.

This clonotype was counted a few times. V is TRBV9 and J is TRBJ1-1, with 7 positions matching TRBD1. CDR3 size: 14 residues. Losses at the gene ends were 5 bases for V and 10 bases for J; bases not matched to a gene: 14. Germline CDR1 and CDR2: SGDLS and YYNGEE. The CDR3 spells CASSGTGAPIGAFF. The CDR3 DNA follows: TGTGCCAGCAGTGGAACAGGGGCCCCAATCGGAGCTTTCTTT.

The CDR3 DNA reads as TGCAGCGTTGCTAAACAGAAGACCGATGGCTACACCTTC. Protein sequence: CSVAKQKTDGYTF. The J gene is TRBJ1-2, the V gene TRBV29-1; D is unclear. The CDR3 length is 13 residues. CDR1 and CDR2 (germline): SQVTM, ANQGSEA. Trimming left V 4 bases short and J 6 bases short, with 15 bases between. The whole variable domain, remainder taken from reference TRBV29-1 and TRBJ1-2, is SAVISQKPSRDICQRGTSLTIQCQVDSQVTMMFWYRQQPGQSLTLIATANQGSEATYESGFVIDKFPISRPNLTFSTLTVSNMSPEDSSIYLCSVAKQKTDGYTFGSGTRLTVV.

The chain uses TRBV19 and TRBJ2-7; 11 positions match TRBD1. CDR1 is LNHDA, CDR2 SQIVND, per germline (reference sequence). The CDR3 extends over 15 amino acids. Trimming at V came to 4 bases and at J to 3 bases, leaving 5 bases not matched to a gene. The CDR3 region has the DNA TGTGCCAGTAGTACCCGGGACAGGGGGGACTACGAGCAGTACTTC. Its translation: CASSTRDRGDYEQYF.

Points on this clonotype: At one of its ends the junction is not consistent with the germline gene, which may arise from a read error. The V gene is TRBV9, the J gene TRBJ2-7, with a possible D match to TRBD2 (6 bases). CDR1 is SGDLS, CDR2 YYNGEE, per germline. There are 14 residues in the CDR3. CDR3: CASSPRLVSHEQYF. CDR3 coding DNA: TGTGCCAGCAGCCCCCGACTAGTCTCCCACGAGCAGTACTTC.

This clonotype turned up a few times. This chain uses TRBV7-8 with TRBJ1-5; D is perhaps TRBD1 (5 bases). The CDR3 has 12 amino acids. V lost 5 bases and J 9 bases, leaving 11 bases between the germline ends. CDR1 is SGHVS, CDR2 FQNEAQ, per germline. As DNA, the CDR3 is TGTGCCAGCAGCGACTCAGGGCGGCCCCAGCATTTT. Residues: CASSDSGRPQHF.

The genes are TRBV20-1 and TRBJ1-2; tentatively, D is TRBD1 (6 bases). The CDR3 runs to 14 residues. Trimming left V 5 bases short and J 4 bases short, with 17 bases between. Germline V CDR1 and CDR2: DFQATT, SNEGSKA (reference sequence). The CDR3 sequence is CSAPVQGEAYGYTF. The DNA of the CDR3 is TGCAGTGCTCCTGTACAGGGAGAGGCCTATGGCTACACCTTC.

This clonotype was detected many times. The rearrangement joins TRBV2 to TRBJ2-5; D is unclear. Trimming took 0 bases from V and 5 from J, leaving 4 bases between them. The CDR3 consists of 12 residues. The germline V gene encodes CDR1 SNHLY and CDR2 FYNNEI. The CDR3 nucleotides are TGTGCCAGCAGTGAAGCGCTTGAGACCCAGTACTTC. Translation gives CASSEALETQYF.